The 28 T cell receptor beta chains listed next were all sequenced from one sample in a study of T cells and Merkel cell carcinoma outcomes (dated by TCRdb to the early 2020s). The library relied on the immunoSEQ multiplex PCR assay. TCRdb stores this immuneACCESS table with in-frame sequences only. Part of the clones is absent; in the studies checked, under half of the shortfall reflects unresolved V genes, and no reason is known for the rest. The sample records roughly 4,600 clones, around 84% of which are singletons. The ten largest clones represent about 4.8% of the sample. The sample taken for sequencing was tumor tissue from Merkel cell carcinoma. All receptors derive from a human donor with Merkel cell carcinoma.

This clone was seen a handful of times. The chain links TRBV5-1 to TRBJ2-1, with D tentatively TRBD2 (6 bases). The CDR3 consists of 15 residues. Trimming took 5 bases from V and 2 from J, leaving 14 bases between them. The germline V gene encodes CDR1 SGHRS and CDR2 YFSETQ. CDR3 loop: CASSPGGTTYNEQFF. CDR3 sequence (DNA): TGCGCCAGCAGTCCAGGAGGGACGACCTACAATGAGCAGTTCTTC.

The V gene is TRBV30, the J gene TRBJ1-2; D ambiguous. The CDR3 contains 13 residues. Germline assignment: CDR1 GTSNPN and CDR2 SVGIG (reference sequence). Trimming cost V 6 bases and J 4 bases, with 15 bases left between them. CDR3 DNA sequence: TGTGCCTGCCCAGACCTGAAGACCTATGGCTACACCTTC. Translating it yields CACPDLKTYGYTF.

CDR3 amino acids: CASSPGTGVLHGYTF. The CDR3, as DNA: TGTGCCAGCTCACCCGGGACAGGGGTCCTCCATGGCTACACCTTC. The rearrangement joins TRBV18 to TRBJ1-2; TRBD1 agrees at 10 bases. In germline, CDR1 is KGHSH, CDR2 LQKENI. Trimming took 3 bases from V and 6 from J; bases not matched to a gene: 7. The CDR3 is made up of 15 amino acids.

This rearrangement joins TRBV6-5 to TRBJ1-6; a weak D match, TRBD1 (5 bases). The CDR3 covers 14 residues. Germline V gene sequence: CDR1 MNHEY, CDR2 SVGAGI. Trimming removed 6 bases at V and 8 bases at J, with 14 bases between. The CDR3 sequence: CASSLARGDSPLHF. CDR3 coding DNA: TGTGCCAGCAGCCTCGCGAGGGGAGATTCACCCCTCCACTTT.

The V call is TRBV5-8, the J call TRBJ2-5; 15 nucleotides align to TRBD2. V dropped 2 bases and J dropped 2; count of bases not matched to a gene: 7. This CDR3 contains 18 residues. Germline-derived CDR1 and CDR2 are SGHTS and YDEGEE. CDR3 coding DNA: TGTGCCAGCAGCTTTTCCGGACTAGCGGGGGGGCTTCAAGAGACCCAGTACTTC. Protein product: CASSFSGLAGGLQETQYF. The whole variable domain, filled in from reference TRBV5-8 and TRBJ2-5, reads EAGVTQSPTHLIKTRGQQATLRCSPISGHTSVYWYQQALGLGLQFLLWYDEGEERNRGNFPPRFSGRQFPNYSSELNVNALELEDSALYLCASSFSGLAGGLQETQYFGPGTRLLVL.

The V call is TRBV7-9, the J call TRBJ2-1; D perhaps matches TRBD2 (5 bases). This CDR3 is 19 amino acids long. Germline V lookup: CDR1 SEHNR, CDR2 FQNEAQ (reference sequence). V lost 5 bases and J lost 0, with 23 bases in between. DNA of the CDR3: TGTGCCAGCAGCCGAGCGGACGGAGCGAATGACTTCTCCTACAATGAGCAGTTCTTC. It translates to CASSRADGANDFSYNEQFF.

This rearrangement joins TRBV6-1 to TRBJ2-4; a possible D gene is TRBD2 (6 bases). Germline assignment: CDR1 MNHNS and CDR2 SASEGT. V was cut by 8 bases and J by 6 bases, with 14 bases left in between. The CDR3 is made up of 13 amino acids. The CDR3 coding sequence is TGTGCCAGCCAAGGAGGGATCGGAAACATTCAGTACTTC. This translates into CASQGGIGNIQYF.

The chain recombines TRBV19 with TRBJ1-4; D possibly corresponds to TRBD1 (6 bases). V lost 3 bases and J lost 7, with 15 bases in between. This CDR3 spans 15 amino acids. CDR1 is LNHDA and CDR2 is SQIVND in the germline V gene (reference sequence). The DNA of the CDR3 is TGTGCCAGTAGTATCGGAGCAGGGGTGACTGAAAAACTGTTTTTT. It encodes CASSIGAGVTEKLFF.

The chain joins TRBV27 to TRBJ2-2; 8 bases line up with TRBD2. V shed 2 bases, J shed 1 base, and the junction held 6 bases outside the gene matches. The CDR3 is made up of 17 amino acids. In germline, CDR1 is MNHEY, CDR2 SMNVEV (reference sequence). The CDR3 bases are TGTGCCAGCAGTTTAAGTTCACTAGCGGTGAACACCGGGGAGCTGTTTTTT. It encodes CASSLSSLAVNTGELFF.

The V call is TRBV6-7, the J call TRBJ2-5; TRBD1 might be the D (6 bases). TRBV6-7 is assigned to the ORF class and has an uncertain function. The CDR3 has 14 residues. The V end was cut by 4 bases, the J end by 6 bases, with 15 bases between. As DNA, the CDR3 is TGTGCCAGCAGTTGCCCCGAGGGGGAAAAGACCCAGTACTTC. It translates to CASSCPEGEKTQYF.

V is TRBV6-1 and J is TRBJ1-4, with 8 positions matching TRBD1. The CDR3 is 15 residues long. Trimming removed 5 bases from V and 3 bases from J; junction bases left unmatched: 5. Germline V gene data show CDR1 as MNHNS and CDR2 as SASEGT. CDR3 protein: CASSIGDRSNEKLFF. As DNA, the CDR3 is TGTGCCAGCAGTATCGGGGACAGGTCTAATGAAAAACTGTTTTTT.

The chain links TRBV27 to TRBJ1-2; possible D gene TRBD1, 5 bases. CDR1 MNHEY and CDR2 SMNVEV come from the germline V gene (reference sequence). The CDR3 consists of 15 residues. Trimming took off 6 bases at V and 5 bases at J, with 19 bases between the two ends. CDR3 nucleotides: TGTGCCAGCAGAGAGTTAAGGGTCGGGGCGTATGGCTACACCTTC. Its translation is CASRELRVGAYGYTF.

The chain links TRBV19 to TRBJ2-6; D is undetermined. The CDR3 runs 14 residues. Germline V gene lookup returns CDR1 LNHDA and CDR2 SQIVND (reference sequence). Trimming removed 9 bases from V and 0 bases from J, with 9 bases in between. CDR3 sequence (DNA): TGTGCCAGCTTGGCCAGCTCTGGGGCCAACGTCCTGACTTTC. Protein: CASLASSGANVLTF. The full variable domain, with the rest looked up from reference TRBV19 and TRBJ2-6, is DGGITQSPKYLFRKEGQNVTLSCEQNLNHDAMYWYRQDPGQGLRLIYYSQIVNDFQKGDIAEGYSVSREKKESFPLTVTSAQKNPTAFYLCASLASSGANVLTFGAGSRLTVL.

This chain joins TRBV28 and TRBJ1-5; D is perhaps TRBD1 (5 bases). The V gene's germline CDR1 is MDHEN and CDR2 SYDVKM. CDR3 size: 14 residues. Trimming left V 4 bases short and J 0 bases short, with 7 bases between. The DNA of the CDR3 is TGTGCCAGCAGTTGGGGGGATAGCAATCAGCCCCAGCATTTT. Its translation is CASSWGDSNQPQHF.

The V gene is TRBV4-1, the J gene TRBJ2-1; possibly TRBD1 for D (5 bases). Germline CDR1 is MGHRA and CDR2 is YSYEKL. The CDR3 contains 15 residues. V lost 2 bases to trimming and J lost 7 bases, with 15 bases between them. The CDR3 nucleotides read TGCGCCAGCAGCCAAAGGGGTTCCCTACAGAATGAGCAGTTCTTC. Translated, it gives CASSQRGSLQNEQFF.

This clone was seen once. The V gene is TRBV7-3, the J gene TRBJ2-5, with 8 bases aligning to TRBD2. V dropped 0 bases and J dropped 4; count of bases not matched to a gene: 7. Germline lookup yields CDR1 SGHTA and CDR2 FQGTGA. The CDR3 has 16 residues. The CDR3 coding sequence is TGTGCCAGCAGCTTAACTCCGGGAGGGCCTGCAGAGACCCAGTACTTC. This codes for CASSLTPGGPAETQYF.

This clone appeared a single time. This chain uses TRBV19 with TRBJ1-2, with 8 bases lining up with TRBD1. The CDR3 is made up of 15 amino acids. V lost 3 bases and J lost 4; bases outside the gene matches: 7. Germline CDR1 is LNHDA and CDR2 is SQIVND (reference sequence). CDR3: CASSIRTGPSYGYTF. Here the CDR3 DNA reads TGTGCCAGTAGTATTCGGACAGGGCCAAGCTATGGCTACACCTTC.

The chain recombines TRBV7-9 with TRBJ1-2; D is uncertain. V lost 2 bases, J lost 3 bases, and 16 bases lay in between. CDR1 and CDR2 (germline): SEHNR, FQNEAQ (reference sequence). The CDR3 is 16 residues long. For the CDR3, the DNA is TGTGCCAGCAGCTTAATGGTCCGGGATCCGGACTATGGCTACACCTTC. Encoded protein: CASSLMVRDPDYGYTF.

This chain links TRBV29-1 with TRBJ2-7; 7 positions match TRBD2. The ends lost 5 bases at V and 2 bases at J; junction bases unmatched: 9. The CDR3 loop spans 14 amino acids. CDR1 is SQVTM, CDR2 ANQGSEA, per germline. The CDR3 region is CSVRSAGVAYEQYF. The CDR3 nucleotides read TGCAGCGTTCGTTCGGCGGGAGTTGCCTACGAGCAGTACTTC.

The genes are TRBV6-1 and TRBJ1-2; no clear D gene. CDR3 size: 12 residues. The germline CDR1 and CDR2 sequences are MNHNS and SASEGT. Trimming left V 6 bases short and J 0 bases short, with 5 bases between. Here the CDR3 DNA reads TGTGCCAGCAGCCAAACTAACTATGGCTACACCTTC. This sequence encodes CASSQTNYGYTF.

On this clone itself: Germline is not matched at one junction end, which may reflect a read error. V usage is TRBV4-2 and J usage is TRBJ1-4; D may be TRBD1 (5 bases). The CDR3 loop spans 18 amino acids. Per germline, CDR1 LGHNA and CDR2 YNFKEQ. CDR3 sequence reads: CASSQAAGPARTNEKLFF. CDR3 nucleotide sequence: TGTGCCAGCAGCCAAGCGGCAGGGCCGGCCCGGACTAATGAAAAACTATTTTTT.

The CDR3 spells CASSLGAVNEKLFF. As DNA, the CDR3 is TGTGCCAGCAGTTTGGGGGCTGTTAATGAAAAACTGTTTTTT. This sequence joins TRBV6-6 and TRBJ1-4, with D possibly matching TRBD1 (6 bases). The CDR3 is 14 amino acids. The V end lost 4 bases, the J end lost 4 bases, and 10 bases lay between the germline ends. Germline V lookup: CDR1 MNHNY, CDR2 SVGAGI (reference sequence).

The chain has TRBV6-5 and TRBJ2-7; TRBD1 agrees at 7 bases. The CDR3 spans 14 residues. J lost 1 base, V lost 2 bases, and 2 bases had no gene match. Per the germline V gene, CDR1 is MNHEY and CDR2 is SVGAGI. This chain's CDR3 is CASSYPGQSYEQYF. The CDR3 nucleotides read TGTGCCAGCAGTTACCCGGGACAGTCCTACGAGCAGTACTTC.

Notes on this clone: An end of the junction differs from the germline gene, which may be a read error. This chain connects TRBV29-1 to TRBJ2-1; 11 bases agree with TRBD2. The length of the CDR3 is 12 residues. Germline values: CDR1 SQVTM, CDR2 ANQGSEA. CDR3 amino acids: CSVGLADLRRLF. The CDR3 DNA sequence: TGCAGCGTGGGACTAGCGGACCTGCGTCGGCTCTTC.

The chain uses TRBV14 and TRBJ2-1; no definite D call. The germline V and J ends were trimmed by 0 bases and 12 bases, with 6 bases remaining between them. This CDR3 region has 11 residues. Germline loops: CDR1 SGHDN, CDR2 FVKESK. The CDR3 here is CASSQDRRQFF. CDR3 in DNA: TGTGCCAGCAGCCAAGATCGGCGGCAGTTCTTC. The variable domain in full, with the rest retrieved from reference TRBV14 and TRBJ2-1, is EAGVTQFPSHSVIEKGQTVTLRCDPISGHDNLYWYRRVMGKEIKFLLHFVKESKQDESGMPNNRFLAERTGGTYSTLKVQPAELEDSGVYFCASSQDRRQFFGPGTRLTVL.

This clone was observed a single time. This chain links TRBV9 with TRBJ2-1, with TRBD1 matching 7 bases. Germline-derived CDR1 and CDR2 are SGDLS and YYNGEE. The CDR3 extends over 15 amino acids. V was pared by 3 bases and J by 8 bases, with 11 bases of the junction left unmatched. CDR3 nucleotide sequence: TGTGCCAGCAGCGAGAGGGCCATTCAGGGGGATGAGCAGTTCTTC. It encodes CASSERAIQGDEQFF.

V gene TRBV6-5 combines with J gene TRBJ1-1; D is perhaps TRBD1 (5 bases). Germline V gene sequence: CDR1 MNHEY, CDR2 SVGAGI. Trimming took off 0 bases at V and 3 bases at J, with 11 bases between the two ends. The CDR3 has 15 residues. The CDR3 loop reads CASSYSGVGDTEAFF. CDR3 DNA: TGTGCCAGCAGTTACTCTGGAGTGGGGGACACTGAAGCTTTCTTT.

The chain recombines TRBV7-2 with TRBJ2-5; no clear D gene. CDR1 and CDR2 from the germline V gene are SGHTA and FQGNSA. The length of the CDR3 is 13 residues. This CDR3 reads CTVGPRAGETQYF. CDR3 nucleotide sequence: TGTACGGTCGGACCCCGAGCCGGAGAAACCCAGTACTTC. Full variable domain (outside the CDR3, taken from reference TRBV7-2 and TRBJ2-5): GAGVSQSPSNKVTEKGKDVELRCDPISGHTALYWYRQSLGQGLEFLIYFQGNSAPDKSGLPSDRFSAERTGGSVSTLTIQRTQQEDSAVYLCTVGPRAGETQYFGPGTRLLVL.